Each of the 19 T cell receptor beta chains below was sequenced from the same sample in a study of blood T cell repertoires in COVID-19. Produced via immunoSEQ multiplex PCR; TCRdb's table is partial and in-frame only. The sample has about 40,000 clones; approximately 88% are singletons. Material for sequencing was peripheral blood. Receptor source: a woman aged 70-85 years with acute or convalescent COVID-19.

The chain joins TRBV9 to TRBJ2-1; possible D gene TRBD2, 6 bases. From germline, CDR1 is SGDLS and CDR2 YYNGEE. This CDR3 has 13 residues. Trimming took off 3 bases at V and 6 bases at J, with 10 bases between the two ends. The CDR3 loop is CASSGTTVNEQFF. As DNA, the CDR3 is TGTGCCAGCAGCGGGACTACAGTCAATGAGCAGTTCTTC. Filled out from reference TRBV9 and TRBJ2-1, the complete variable domain reads DSGVTQTPKHLITATGQRVTLRCSPRSGDLSVYWYQQSLDQGLQFLIQYYNGEERAKGNILERFSAQQFPDLHSELNLSSLELGDSALYFCASSGTTVNEQFFGPGTRLTVL.

The rearrangement links TRBV18 to TRBJ1-2; TRBD1 matches at 9 bases. The trim removed 1 base at V and 4 bases at J, leaving 4 bases unmatched. The V gene's germline CDR1 is KGHSH and CDR2 LQKENI. This CDR3 has 15 residues. CDR3 nucleotides: TGTGCCAGCTCACCACAAACAGGGGGCAGCTATGGCTACACCTTC. It encodes CASSPQTGGSYGYTF.

This clone is labeled medium-sized (0.01 to 0.1%). This chain connects TRBV19 to TRBJ1-1, with D tentatively TRBD1 (5 bases). The V gene lost 2 bases and the J gene lost 4 bases, with 14 bases spanning the gap. Germline CDR1 and CDR2: LNHDA and SQIVND (reference sequence). The CDR3 is made up of 15 amino acids. The CDR3 loop reads CASSISQGGATEAFF. The CDR3 DNA sequence: TGTGCCAGTAGTATAAGTCAGGGAGGAGCCACTGAAGCTTTCTTT. The full variable domain, its missing parts supplied by reference TRBV19 and TRBJ1-1, is DGGITQSPKYLFRKEGQNVTLSCEQNLNHDAMYWYRQDPGQGLRLIYYSQIVNDFQKGDIAEGYSVSREKKESFPLTVTSAQKNPTAFYLCASSISQGGATEAFFGQGTRLTVV.

V usage is TRBV19 and J usage is TRBJ2-7, with D possibly being TRBD2 (6 bases). The CDR3 contains 13 residues. Germline CDR1 and CDR2: LNHDA and SQIVND (reference sequence). V was trimmed by 5 bases and J by 3 bases, leaving 11 bases between them. CDR3 nucleotide sequence: TGTGCCAGTAGTTACTCGCGGGGCTACGAGCAGTACGTC. This translates into CASSYSRGYEQYV.

The chain joins TRBV11-3 to TRBJ2-5; 10 nucleotides line up with TRBD1. With V trimmed by 5 bases and J by 4 bases, 7 bases remained unmatched. The CDR3 spans 15 residues. Germline assignment: CDR1 SGHNT and CDR2 YENEEA. The CDR3 coding sequence is TGTGCCAGCAGCCAGGACAGGGGGTCCATAGAGACCCAGTACTTC. It is translated as CASSQDRGSIETQYF. Together with reference TRBV11-3 and TRBJ2-5, the CDR3 gives the full variable domain: EAGVVQSPRYKIIEKKQPVAFWCNPISGHNTLYWYLQNLGQGPELLIRYENEEAVDDSQLPKDRFSAERLKGVDSTLKIQPAELGDSAVYLCASSQDRGSIETQYFGPGTRLLVL.

V is TRBV30 and J is TRBJ1-6; TRBD1 is a possible D gene (5 bases). The CDR3 length is 16 residues. Trimming removed 1 base at V and 3 bases at J, with 13 bases between. CDR1 and CDR2 (germline): GTSNPN, SVGIG (reference sequence). DNA of the CDR3: TGTGCCTGGAGTGCGAATCAGGGCTACTATAATTCACCCCTCCACTTT. It specifies CAWSANQGYYNSPLHF. The complete variable domain, with remaining parts taken from reference TRBV30 and TRBJ1-6, reads SQTIHQWPATLVQPVGSPLSLECTVEGTSNPNLYWYRQAAGRGLQLLFYSVGIGQISSEVPQNLSASRPQDRQFILSSKKLLLSDSGFYLCAWSANQGYYNSPLHFGNGTRLTVT.

The CDR3 bases are TGCGCCAGCAGCCAAGATAATAGGGACAGGGTCGCAGATACGCAGTATTTT. Translating gives CASSQDNRDRVADTQYF. The genes are TRBV4-3 and TRBJ2-3; 9 bases map to TRBD1. V was clipped by 0 bases and J by 4 bases; unmatched bases: 8. The CDR3 has 17 residues. Germline assignment: CDR1 LGHNA and CDR2 YSLEER.

The genes are TRBV6-4 and TRBJ2-1, with TRBD2 matching 12 bases. CDR1 MRHNA and CDR2 SNTAGT come from the germline V gene. The CDR3 has 14 residues. V lost 8 bases and J lost 9; bases outside the gene matches: 8. The CDR3 protein is CASSLAGGRSEQFF. The CDR3, as DNA: TGTGCCAGCTCCCTAGCGGGGGGGCGGAGTGAGCAGTTCTTC.

This clone was counted once. This chain uses TRBV18 with TRBJ2-7; maybe TRBD2 (5 bases). The length of the CDR3 is 15 residues. Trimming left V 3 bases short and J 0 bases short, with 12 bases between. Germline CDR1 and CDR2: KGHSH and LQKENI. The CDR3 DNA sequence: TGTGCCAGCTCACCTTCGGAGGCGTACTCCTACGAGCAGTACGTC. It encodes CASSPSEAYSYEQYV.

The chain uses TRBV11-3 and TRBJ2-2, with 11 bases aligning to TRBD2. The V gene end was trimmed by 5 bases and the J gene end by 0 bases; junction bases not matched to a gene: 5. This CDR3 region has 17 residues. Germline V gives CDR1 SGHNT, CDR2 YENEEA. The DNA of the CDR3 is TGTGCCAGCAGCACAGCGGGACTAGCGGCGAACACCGGGGAGCTGTTTTTT. Translating it yields CASSTAGLAANTGELFF.

The chain employs TRBV10-2 and TRBJ2-2, with 8 bases identical to TRBD1. The length of the CDR3 is 15 residues. From germline, CDR1 is WSHSY and CDR2 SAAADI. Trimming at V came to 3 bases and at J to 6 bases, leaving 6 bases not matched to a gene. This CDR3 reads CASSDTRGQAGELFF. The CDR3 nucleotides read TGCGCCAGCAGTGATACCAGGGGGCAAGCCGGGGAGCTGTTTTTT.

The chain is built from TRBV7-9 and TRBJ2-3; a possible D gene is TRBD2 (7 bases). Germline CDR1 is SEHNR and CDR2 is FQNEAQ (reference sequence). The CDR3 is made up of 16 amino acids. With 5 bases removed from V and 3 bases from J, the gap between germline ends came to 18 bases. Here the CDR3 reads CASSAPGGGGTDTQYF. The CDR3 DNA sequence: TGTGCCAGCAGCGCACCGGGAGGAGGGGGTACAGATACGCAGTATTTT.

The chain recombines TRBV30 with TRBJ2-5, with D maybe TRBD1 (6 bases). V was trimmed by 0 bases and J by 2 bases, leaving 13 bases between them. There are 15 residues in the CDR3. CDR1 and CDR2 from the germline V gene are GTSNPN and SVGIG (reference sequence). DNA for the CDR3: TGTGCCTGGAGTGTAATTGGACAGCCACAAGAGACCCAGTACTTC. Its translation is CAWSVIGQPQETQYF.

On this clone itself: Other DNA sequences in this sample translate to the same CDR3. This chain connects TRBV20-1 to TRBJ2-7; no firm D call. The CDR3 covers 11 residues. The germline V and J ends were trimmed by 2 bases and 4 bases, with 6 bases remaining between them. The V gene's germline CDR1 is DFQATT and CDR2 SNEGSKA (reference sequence). The CDR3 here is CSARSGYEQYV. The CDR3 DNA reads as TGCAGTGCTAGATCAGGTTACGAGCAGTACGTC.

In this sample, this clone turned up once. The chain couples TRBV19 to TRBJ1-1; maybe TRBD1 (6 bases). The CDR3 spans 14 residues. V lost 6 bases and J lost 2, with 13 bases in between. The V gene's germline CDR1 is LNHDA and CDR2 SQIVND (reference sequence). CDR3 in amino acids: CASRAGGPNTEAFF. CDR3 bases: TGTGCCAGTAGGGCGGGGGGCCCTAACACTGAAGCTTTCTTT.

This clone was found a few times. This chain connects TRBV7-2 to TRBJ1-2; 7 positions match TRBD1. Germline CDR1 reads SGHTA; CDR2 reads FQGNSA. J lost 6 bases, V lost 3 bases, and 4 bases had no gene match. This CDR3 has 13 amino acids. CDR3 region: CASSFGRGDGYTF. CDR3 nucleotides: TGTGCCAGCAGCTTTGGCAGGGGGGATGGCTACACCTTC.

The chain joins TRBV12-3 or TRBV12-4 to TRBJ2-3, with TRBD1 as a possible D gene (6 bases). V was pared by 10 bases and J by 2 bases, with 13 bases between. This CDR3 is 13 amino acids long. CDR3 sequence (DNA): TGTGCCACCGGCCGGGACAACACAGATACGCAGTATTTT. Translation: CATGRDNTDTQYF.

The rearrangement uses TRBV5-6 and TRBJ2-3; D remains ambiguous. The CDR3 sequence is 13 residues long. V was pared by 7 bases and J by 2 bases, with 11 bases between. Germline V gene data show CDR1 as SGHDT and CDR2 as YYEEEE. The CDR3 nucleotides are TGTGCCAGCCGGAGCAGTTACACAGATACGCAGTATTTT. Translation gives CASRSSYTDTQYF. The whole variable domain, filled in from reference TRBV5-6 and TRBJ2-3, reads DAGVTQSPTHLIKTRGQQVTLRCSPKSGHDTVSWYQQALGQGPQFIFQYYEEEERQRGNFPDRFSGHQFPNYSSELNVNALLLGDSALYLCASRSSYTDTQYFGPGTRLTVL.

This clone appeared a single time. The chain is built from TRBV5-1 and TRBJ2-3; 8 nucleotides align to TRBD2. This CDR3 has 15 residues. V was pared by 4 bases and J by 0 bases, with 4 bases of the junction left unmatched. Germline V CDR1 and CDR2: SGHRS, YFSETQ. CDR3 coding DNA: TGCGCCAGCAGCACCTTAGCGGGAAGCACAGATACGCAGTATTTT. It is translated as CASSTLAGSTDTQYF.